These 3 T cell receptor beta chains were all obtained from the same sample, sequenced in a study of post-analysis software for immune sequencing data (dated by TCRdb to the mid-2010s). The library was prepared using PCR. Sequencing used an Illumina HiSeq 2500. Unique molecular identifiers were incorporated into TCR beta cDNA libraries to reduce PCR and sequencing biases. The raw public reads went through TCRdb reprocessing: fastp at Q25, MiXCR clone calling, in-frame beta chains kept. Under each unique CDR3 protein, matching rows form one entry showing the most common genes and DNA. The sample contains roughly 150,000 distinct CDR3 sequences, about 36% of them found a single time. The ten largest clones add up to 25% to 35% of the sample. The time point label here, explained by the study, means: second blood draw from one MS patient after hematopoietic stem cell transplantation. Sequenced material: blood, taken after autologous hematopoietic stem cell transplantation. The receptor source for this set is a girl aged 5-17 years with multiple sclerosis. Donor details come from another sample of the same person, matched by shared clones.

The chain uses TRBV6-2 or TRBV6-3 and TRBJ2-7, with 11 positions matching TRBD1. Germline trimming cut 0 bases from V and 5 bases from J; bases unmatched to any gene: 12. This CDR3 contains 18 residues. CDR1 and CDR2 from the germline V gene are MNHEY and SVGEGT. The CDR3: CASSYSRPGTGGFDEQYF. The CDR3, as DNA: TGTGCCAGCAGTTACTCGCGTCCCGGGACAGGGGGTTTCGACGAGCAGTACTTC.

The sample holds a few counts of this clonotype. The V and J genes are TRBV12-3 or TRBV12-4 and TRBJ1-2; D remains ambiguous. The CDR3 contains 14 residues. V was cut by 7 bases and J by 2 bases, with 14 bases left in between. CDR3 protein: CASTSRDANYGYTF. The CDR3 nucleotides read TGTGCCAGCACCTCGAGAGATGCCAACTATGGCTACACCTTC.

The chain recombines TRBV7-2 with TRBJ2-7, with D perhaps TRBD1 (5 bases). Trimming pared 3 bases from V and 1 base from J, leaving 10 bases between. The CDR3 consists of 14 residues. Germline values: CDR1 SGHTA, CDR2 FQGNSA. The CDR3 nucleotides are TGTGCCAGCAGCTTCGGCAGGGAATCCTACGAGCAGTACTTC. Translating gives CASSFGRESYEQYF.